The 14 T cell receptor beta chains below all came from one sample that was sequenced in a study of blood T cell repertoires in COVID-19. Here immunoSEQ multiplex PCR was the method, and the copy in TCRdb shows in-frame clones only, minus some. The repertoire includes more than 250,000 clones, more than 75% of them detected once, and about 5% sits in the top ten. The sequenced material came from PBMCs or T cells enriched from blood (not recorded which). The receptors stem from a woman in her thirties who had recovered from COVID-19.

The CDR3, as DNA: TGTGCCAGCAGCCCCCCGGGACTAGGCTACGAGCAGTACTTC. Its translation is CASSPPGLGYEQYF. The J gene is TRBJ2-7, the V gene TRBV9; 8 bases are a match to TRBD2. V was pared by 4 bases and J by 3 bases, with 6 bases of the junction left unmatched. This CDR3 is 14 amino acids long. Germline CDR1 is SGDLS and CDR2 is YYNGEE.

The V and J genes are TRBV4-2 and TRBJ1-2; 11 bases map to TRBD1. Germline V gives CDR1 LGHNA, CDR2 YNFKEQ. The CDR3 length is 15 residues. The V segment lost 2 bases and the J segment 6 bases; nucleotides outside the gene matches: 5. CDR3 bases: TGTGCCAGCAGCCAACGGACAGGGGGCTTTCATGGCTACACCTTC. Translated: CASSQRTGGFHGYTF.

This chain links TRBV18 with TRBJ2-3; 8 nucleotides agree with TRBD2. Germline-derived CDR1 and CDR2 are KGHSH and LQKENI. CDR3 length equals 14 residues. V gave up 4 bases and J gave up 1 base; unmatched junction bases: 1. The DNA for the CDR3 is TGTGCCAGCTCACTGACTAGCGGCACAGATACGCAGTATTTT. Protein sequence: CASSLTSGTDTQYF.

This clone was seen only a few times. The chain employs TRBV4-1 and TRBJ1-1, with 8 bases that match TRBD1. The CDR3 is made up of 15 amino acids. V was pared by 3 bases and J by 1 base, with 4 bases of the junction left unmatched. From germline, CDR1 is MGHRA and CDR2 YSYEKL. The CDR3 protein is CASSHTGTGNTEAFF. In nucleotides, the CDR3 is TGCGCCAGCAGCCACACCGGGACAGGGAACACTGAAGCTTTCTTT.

The chain links TRBV7-3 to TRBJ1-1, with D unresolved. The CDR3 sequence is 15 residues long. Trimming left V 2 bases short and J 1 base short, with 11 bases between. Germline assignment: CDR1 SGHTA and CDR2 FQGTGA. The CDR3 loop is CASSLGSAGNTEAFF. The CDR3 DNA follows: TGTGCCAGCAGCTTAGGGTCGGCGGGGAACACTGAAGCTTTCTTT.

The chain uses TRBV13 and TRBJ1-6; unclear D gene. The germline V gene encodes CDR1 PRHDT and CDR2 FYEKMQ (reference sequence). Trimming left V 0 bases short and J 1 base short, with 4 bases between. This CDR3 contains 15 residues. The DNA of the CDR3 is TGTGCCAGCAGCTTAGGGCAGTCCTATAATTCACCCCTCCACTTT. It specifies CASSLGQSYNSPLHF. Supplemented by reference TRBV13 and TRBJ1-6, the full variable domain reads AAGVIQSPRHLIKEKRETATLKCYPIPRHDTVYWYQQGPGQDPQFLISFYEKMQSDKGSIPDRFSAQQFSDYHSELNMSSLELGDSALYFCASSLGQSYNSPLHFGNGTRLTVT.

Remarks on this clone: At one end, the junction sequence differs from germline, possibly due to a read error. V is TRBV6-5 and J is TRBJ1-6; no reliable D call. The germline CDR1 and CDR2 sequences are MNHEY and SVGAGI. The CDR3 extends over 14 amino acids. DNA of the CDR3: TGTGCCAGCACTAGCGGGAACTATGATTCACCCCTCCACTTT. Translated: CASTSGNYDSPLHF.

A single count supports this clone. The chain joins TRBV3-1 (or the pseudogene TRBV3-2) to TRBJ2-7, with D possibly TRBD2 on 5 matching bases. Germline values: CDR1 LGHDT, CDR2 YNNKEL (reference sequence). This CDR3 has 12 residues. Trimming took off 3 bases at V and 4 bases at J, with 7 bases between the two ends. As DNA, the CDR3 is TGTGCCAGCAGCCAGGGAGATTACGAGCAGTACTTC. Translation gives CASSQGDYEQYF.

This clone was observed once. The chain couples TRBV5-1 to TRBJ1-4, with D perhaps TRBD1 (5 bases). V lost 4 bases, J lost 4 bases, and 14 bases lay in between. This CDR3 has 15 amino acids. Germline values: CDR1 SGHRS, CDR2 YFSETQ. CDR3 coding DNA: TGCGCCAGCAGCCTAGACACAGGAAATAATGAAAAACTGTTTTTT. Its translation is CASSLDTGNNEKLFF. Full variable domain (missing parts from reference TRBV5-1 and TRBJ1-4): KAGVTQTPRYLIKTRGQQVTLSCSPISGHRSVSWYQQTPGQGLQFLFEYFSETQRNKGNFPGRFSGRQFSNSRSEMNVSTLELGDSALYLCASSLDTGNNEKLFFGSGTQLSVL.

This clone was counted only a few times. This chain connects TRBV19 to TRBJ1-5; D not resolved. The V and J ends lost 3 bases and 2 bases respectively, with 17 bases between them. This CDR3 has 17 amino acids. Germline CDR1 is LNHDA and CDR2 is SQIVND (reference sequence). As DNA, the CDR3 is TGTGCCAGTAGTATTAGAGCCGCCGCGAGAGGCAATCAGCCCCAGCATTTT. The encoded protein is CASSIRAAARGNQPQHF. The full variable domain, its missing parts supplied by reference TRBV19 and TRBJ1-5, is DGGITQSPKYLFRKEGQNVTLSCEQNLNHDAMYWYRQDPGQGLRLIYYSQIVNDFQKGDIAEGYSVSREKKESFPLTVTSAQKNPTAFYLCASSIRAAARGNQPQHFGDGTRLSIL.

The V call is TRBV18, the J call TRBJ2-3; 7 bases align to TRBD1. CDR3 length: 15 amino acids. Germline V gene lookup returns CDR1 KGHSH and CDR2 LQKENI. Germline trimming cut 5 bases from V and 1 base from J; bases unmatched to any gene: 6. The CDR3 DNA follows: TGTGCCAGCTCATTACGACAGGGTGGCACAGATACGCAGTATTTT. This codes for CASSLRQGGTDTQYF.

This rearrangement joins TRBV5-5 to TRBJ1-6; 11 positions agree with TRBD1. Germline CDR1 is SGHKS and CDR2 is YYEKEE (reference sequence). V shed 0 bases, J shed 9 bases, and the junction held 2 bases outside the gene matches. The CDR3 covers 15 residues. The DNA of the CDR3 is TGTGCCAGCAGCTTGGGGACAGGGGGCGGTTCACCCCTCCACTTT. Protein sequence: CASSLGTGGGSPLHF.

The CDR3 DNA reads TGTGCCAGCTCACCTACAGGTCTCCCCAACAATGAGCAGTTCTTC. This encodes CASSPTGLPNNEQFF. V is TRBV18 and J is TRBJ2-1, with D perhaps matching TRBD1 (5 bases). Germline CDR1 is KGHSH and CDR2 is LQKENI. Trimming shortened V by 3 bases and J by 5 bases, and 14 bases separated the two germline ends. The CDR3 is made up of 15 amino acids.

This sequence joins TRBV5-1 and TRBJ2-7; 9 nucleotides match TRBD1. This CDR3 contains 17 residues. The trim removed 5 bases at V and 2 bases at J, leaving 14 bases unmatched. Per germline, CDR1 SGHRS and CDR2 YFSETQ. The DNA of the CDR3 is TGCGCCAGCAGTTCAGGACCCGGGACAGGGATCGCCTACGAGCAGTACTTC. Its protein is CASSSGPGTGIAYEQYF.